The present TCR beta chain was sequenced within a study of PD-1 blockade in classical Hodgkin lymphoma. This table comes from immunoSEQ multiplex PCR, and its TCRdb copy is limited to in-frame clones, with some not included. The table shows around 42,000 clones, with 55% to 75% occurring only once. Exposure to brentuximab vedotin varied, and each patient had relapsed following autologous stem cell transplantation. On this clone itself: Antigen unknown.

Regarding the study as a whole: Exclusion removed patients who began nivolumab under 1 year after ASCT.

CDR3 length: 17 residues. Germline V CDR1 and CDR2: SGHTA, FQGNSA. V was clipped by 1 base and J by 9 bases; unmatched bases: 13. This TCR derives from a human donor with classical Hodgkin lymphoma. The source was peripheral blood mononuclear cells (PBMCs), collected at baseline. The chain joins TRBV7-2 to TRBJ2-1; 9 bases line up with TRBD2. CDR3 sequence: CASSLGWRGGPASEQFF. The CDR3 region has the DNA TGTGCCAGCAGCTTAGGTTGGCGGGGGGGGCCAGCTAGTGAGCAGTTCTTC. The full variable domain, completed using reference TRBV7-2 and TRBJ2-1, is GAGVSQSPSNKVTEKGKDVELRCDPISGHTALYWYRQSLGQGLEFLIYFQGNSAPDKSGLPSDRFSAERTGGSVSTLTIQRTQQEDSAVYLCASSLGWRGGPASEQFFGPGTRLTVL.